The TCR beta chain under discussion was sequenced for a study of cytomegalovirus exposure and HLA in healthy donors. In the PCR, 60 Vbeta and 13 Jbeta primers were used. TCRdb's table, derived via immunoSEQ multiplex PCR, lists solely in-frame clones and lacks some. Of roughly 180,000 clones in the sample, 82% are singletons; the top ten hold 1.5% to 1.9%. This clone was found a few times. The CDR3 extends over 14 amino acids. Trimming took 6 bases from V and 7 from J; bases not matched to a gene: 6. Germline CDR1 reads MNHEY; CDR2 reads SVGAGI. Sequencing used PBMCs. This receptor was taken from a man in his forties in good health and CMV-seronegative. J is TRBJ1-5 and V is TRBV6-5; TRBD1 matches at 10 bases. CDR3 region: CASRSTGGGQPQHF. The CDR3, as DNA: TGTGCCAGCAGATCGACAGGGGGCGGCCAGCCCCAGCATTTT.